The T cell receptor beta chain described here comes from a study of cytomegalovirus exposure and HLA in healthy donors. About the study: Unique TCR beta sequences numbering around 110 million came from 150 million to 200 million T cells in an earlier analysis.

Study-wide results and caveats: The study carried out a later analysis of TCR beta sequences. It associated around 17,000 of them with specific HLA alleles at a false discovery rate of 0.05. In vitro, three CMV-associated chains proved specific for CMV antigens. One variant, a missense change in DCLRE1C, was linked in a later analysis to TCR beta V- and J-gene trimming.

Germline CDR1 and CDR2: SGHKS and YYEKEE (reference sequence). V gave up 2 bases and J gave up 5 bases, with 19 bases separating them. CDR3 size: 16 residues. This clone has just a few counts. Its antigen is still unknown. This PCR relied on a set of 60 Vbeta primers and 13 Jbeta primers. Repertoires were generated with immunoSEQ multiplex PCR, while TCRdb's copy carries only in-frame clones and drops some. The sample comprises more than 90,000 clones, roughly 71% of which are singletons, and about 2.9% rests with the top ten. Sequencing was done on a sample of PBMCs. The sequence came from a man aged 50 to 59 in good health and CMV-seronegative. This chain uses TRBV5-5 with TRBJ2-5; D might be TRBD2 (7 bases). CDR3 region: CASSFPSGGGGETQYF. The DNA of the CDR3 is TGTGCCAGCAGCTTTCCTTCGGGGGGCGGTGGGGAGACCCAGTACTTC.